The following is a T cell receptor beta chain sequence with its context. A Seattle source enrolled patients during active infection and followed them longitudinally. This entry comes from a study of blood T cell repertoires in COVID-19. Assay used: immunoSEQ multiplex PCR; TCRdb lists only in-frame clones, some missing. The repertoire includes 200,000 to 300,000 clones, approximately 86% of them detected once, and over 4% sits in the top ten. This TCR came from an older woman with COVID-19, enrolled during active disease. The specimen was peripheral blood.

CDR3: CASSPPPPGLAGVTDTQYF. The CDR3 DNA reads TGTGCCAGTAGTCCCCCCCCTCCGGGACTAGCGGGAGTAACAGATACGCAGTATTTT. V usage is TRBV19 and J usage is TRBJ2-3; 14 positions match TRBD2. This CDR3 spans 19 amino acids. V dropped 5 bases and J dropped 3; count of bases not matched to a gene: 13. In germline, CDR1 is LNHDA, CDR2 SQIVND (reference sequence).